The sequence of this T cell receptor beta chain was determined in a study of blood T cell repertoires in COVID-19. Looking at the study overall: Donors in the United States, Italy and Spain gave samples during acute or convalescent COVID-19. PBMCs, B-cell-depleted T cells, or T cells were the source of the cDNA or gDNA that made up the material.

Germline loops: CDR1 MRHNA, CDR2 SNTAGT. V lost 6 bases and J 0 bases, leaving 14 bases between the germline ends. The CDR3 is 15 amino acids. Original analysis: Cell counts per sample came from amplifying reference gene primers. Profiling relied on immunoSEQ multiplex PCR, and the TCRdb table lists in-frame clones only, not all of them. V, J and clone size reflect that table, while D and trimming were determined from the DNA. Here the sample spans hundreds of thousands of clones, around 89% being singletons. V gene TRBV6-4 combines with J gene TRBJ1-1; no firm D call. Material: peripheral blood. The TCR sequence derives from a man aged 40-49 years with acute or convalescent COVID-19. The CDR3 DNA is TGTGCCAGCAGAAAAGAACCGCTACTGAACACTGAAGCTTTCTTT. It yields the protein CASRKEPLLNTEAFF.